The 25 T cell receptor beta chains in this list originate from one sample, sequenced in a study of T cells in Graves' hyperthyroidism and ophthalmopathy. TCR beta CDR3 sequences were amplified from RNA transcripts. HTBI primers drove first-round RT-PCR of the TCR CDR3. TCRdb reprocessed the multiplex PCR reads via MiXCR and lists one record per CDR3 protein. The sample has some 510,000 distinct CDR3 sequences; around 20% are singletons. The sequenced sample consisted of blood. These receptors all come from a man younger than 35 with Graves' hyperthyroidism.

This clonotype was counted many times. V usage is TRBV28 and J usage is TRBJ2-5, with TRBD2 identical over 8 bases. With V trimmed by 6 bases and J by 5 bases, 17 bases remained unmatched. The CDR3 extends over 17 amino acids. Germline V gene data show CDR1 as MDHEN and CDR2 as SYDVKM. This chain's CDR3 is CASSPTLVAGPGETQYF. In DNA, the CDR3 is TGTGCCAGCAGCCCCACGCTCGTAGCGGGGCCCGGGGAGACCCAGTACTTC.

This clonotype has a count of ten or more. V is TRBV6-1 and J is TRBJ1-1, with no clear D. Germline V gene data show CDR1 as MNHNS and CDR2 as SASEGT. This CDR3 comprises 13 residues. V was cut by 5 bases and J by 7 bases, with 14 bases left in between. The CDR3 here is CASSLLGSGEAFF. The CDR3 DNA reads TGTGCCAGCAGTCTTCTTGGGTCAGGTGAAGCTTTCTTT.

This rearrangement joins TRBV7-2 to TRBJ1-1; 8 bases fit TRBD1. The CDR3 length is 14 residues. V was clipped by 2 bases and J by 4 bases; unmatched bases: 3. The V gene's germline CDR1 is SGHTA and CDR2 FQGNSA. CDR3 in amino acids: CASSLPRGPTEAFF. The CDR3 DNA reads TGTGCCAGCAGCTTACCCAGGGGGCCCACTGAAGCTTTCTTT.

This clonotype was seen a handful of times. The chain couples TRBV4-1 to TRBJ2-4, with 7 nucleotides matching TRBD1. Trimming at V came to 4 bases and at J to 0 bases, leaving 6 bases not matched to a gene. Germline loops: CDR1 MGHRA, CDR2 YSYEKL. The CDR3 runs 16 residues. The CDR3 reads CASSPLTGRAKNIQYF. The CDR3 DNA reads TGCGCCAGCAGCCCACTGACAGGGAGAGCCAAAAACATTCAGTACTTC.

In its sample, this clonotype was seen many times. V and J are TRBV2 and TRBJ1-1, with D maybe TRBD1 (6 bases). V lost 7 bases and J 3 bases, leaving 15 bases between the germline ends. The germline CDR1 and CDR2 sequences are SNHLY and FYNNEI. The CDR3 runs 14 residues. The CDR3 DNA follows: TGTGCCAGCAAAACAGGGTATTTGCACACTGAAGCTTTCTTT. Its protein product is CASKTGYLHTEAFF. The whole variable domain, filled in from reference TRBV2 and TRBJ1-1, reads EPEVTQTPSHQVTQMGQEVILRCVPISNHLYFYWYRQILGQKVEFLVSFYNNEISEKSEIFDDQFSVERPDGSNFTLKIRSTKLEDSAMYFCASKTGYLHTEAFFGQGTRLTVV.

The J gene is TRBJ2-5, the V gene TRBV5-1; perhaps TRBD1 as D (6 bases). The V and J ends lost 3 bases and 1 base respectively, with 10 bases between them. The germline CDR1 and CDR2 sequences are SGHRS and YFSETQ. The CDR3 loop spans 14 amino acids. The CDR3 DNA is TGCGCCAGCAGCTGGGGGACACTCCAAGAGACCCAGTACTTC. This gives the protein CASSWGTLQETQYF.

In its sample, this clonotype was seen a few times. This may arise from a read error, as a much more abundant clone is one base away. The chain combines TRBV6-1 with TRBJ1-1, with D unclear. In germline, CDR1 is MNHNS, CDR2 SASEGT. The CDR3 contains 14 residues. CDR3 in DNA: TGTGCCGGCAGGAAGGAGGGTGGGAACACTGAAGCTTTCTTT. This encodes CAGRKEGGNTEAFF.

Many counts were recorded for this clonotype. The chain uses TRBV20-1 and TRBJ1-5; 8 bases line up with TRBD1. The CDR3 runs to 15 residues. With V trimmed by 1 base and J by 4 bases, 6 bases remained unmatched. CDR1 is DFQATT and CDR2 is SNEGSKA in the germline V gene (reference sequence). CDR3 protein: CSARGGQGRNQPQHF. CDR3 coding DNA: TGCAGTGCTAGAGGCGGACAGGGTAGGAATCAGCCCCAGCATTTT.

The sample holds many counts of this clonotype. The chain is built from TRBV20-1 and TRBJ2-7; 9 nucleotides align to TRBD1. V gave up 0 bases and J gave up 3 bases; unmatched junction bases: 3. Germline CDR1 DFQATT, CDR2 SNEGSKA (reference sequence). The CDR3 length is 14 residues. The CDR3 loop is CSAREGTGIYEQYF. In DNA, the CDR3 is TGCAGTGCTAGAGAAGGGACAGGGATCTACGAGCAGTACTTC.

This clonotype was found many times. This sequence joins TRBV5-5 and TRBJ1-1; TRBD1 might be the D (5 bases). The CDR3 is 14 amino acids. Germline lookup yields CDR1 SGHKS and CDR2 YYEKEE (reference sequence). The V and J ends lost 2 bases and 1 base respectively, with 9 bases between them. CDR3 sequence (DNA): TGTGCCAGCAGCTTTAGGACATCGAACACTGAAGCTTTCTTT. Residues: CASSFRTSNTEAFF.

The chain employs TRBV19 and TRBJ2-7; D remains unclear. CDR1 is LNHDA, CDR2 SQIVND, per germline (reference sequence). Trimming left V 7 bases short and J 5 bases short, with 9 bases between. The CDR3 is 11 amino acids. This CDR3 reads CASKKGNEQYF. CDR3 DNA: TGTGCCAGTAAGAAAGGGAACGAGCAGTACTTC. Drawing the rest from reference TRBV19 and TRBJ2-7, the complete variable domain is DGGITQSPKYLFRKEGQNVTLSCEQNLNHDAMYWYRQDPGQGLRLIYYSQIVNDFQKGDIAEGYSVSREKKESFPLTVTSAQKNPTAFYLCASKKGNEQYFGPGTRLTVT.

This clonotype was seen at least ten times. The rearrangement uses TRBV7-8 and TRBJ2-7; 9 bases line up with TRBD1. The germline V gene has CDR1 SGHVS and CDR2 FQNEAQ. This CDR3 has 16 amino acids. J gave up 0 bases and V 5 bases, and 8 bases lay outside the gene matches. The CDR3 region has the DNA TGTGCCAGCAGCGCCAACCGGGACAGGGCCTCCTACGAGCAGTACTTC. It encodes CASSANRDRASYEQYF.

This clonotype has a single count. A much larger clone lies one base from this, so it may be a read error. This sequence joins TRBV29-1 and TRBJ1-1, with TRBD1 as a possible D gene (6 bases). The CDR3 sequence is 11 residues long. Per the germline V gene, CDR1 is SQVTM and CDR2 is ANQGSEA. CDR3 sequence: CSVSRDTDAFF. The CDR3 nucleotides are TGCAGCGTTTCTAGGGACACTGACGCTTTCTTT.

This clonotype was counted many times. The chain combines TRBV9 with TRBJ2-5; 9 nucleotides line up with TRBD1. The CDR3 extends over 15 amino acids. V was clipped by 2 bases and J by 5 bases; unmatched bases: 7. The V gene's germline CDR1 is SGDLS and CDR2 YYNGEE. The CDR3 bases are TGTGCCAGCAGCGTCTCGACAGGGGGAGGTGAGACCCAGTACTTC. It encodes CASSVSTGGGETQYF.

V usage is TRBV2 and J usage is TRBJ1-6; no clear D. Trimming shortened V by 0 bases and J by 10 bases, and 4 bases separated the two germline ends. The CDR3 totals 12 residues. Per germline, CDR1 SNHLY and CDR2 FYNNEI. The CDR3, as DNA: TGTGCCAGCAGTGAAGCGCGGTCACCCCTCCACTTT. Translation gives CASSEARSPLHF.

In this sample, this clonotype turned up a few times. A much larger clone lies one base from this, so it may be a read error. The chain links TRBV11-3 to TRBJ2-7; D is possibly TRBD1 (5 bases). V lost 5 bases to trimming and J lost 6 bases, with 17 bases between them. This CDR3 has 14 amino acids. From germline, CDR1 is SGHNT and CDR2 YENEEA. CDR3 DNA: TGTGCCAGCAGCAGTATAGGGGTACTCCGCGAGCAGTACTTC. Protein sequence: CASSSIGVLREQYF.

The V gene is TRBV13, the J gene TRBJ2-5; D is perhaps TRBD1 or TRBD2 (7 bases each). The CDR3 extends over 17 amino acids. Trimming shortened V by 5 bases and J by 1 base, and 20 bases separated the two germline ends. Germline V CDR1 and CDR2: PRHDT, FYEKMQ (reference sequence). The DNA for the CDR3 is TGTGCCAGCAGCAACCGGGGGGACAGCCCACCCCAAGAGACCCAGTACTTC. Translation gives CASSNRGDSPPQETQYF.

This clonotype turned up a few times. The chain uses TRBV5-1 and TRBJ1-2; D may be TRBD1 (5 bases). This CDR3 has 14 amino acids. V lost 4 bases, J lost 3 bases, and 13 bases lay in between. In germline, CDR1 is SGHRS, CDR2 YFSETQ. The CDR3 loop is CASSLGDRYYGYTF. The CDR3 DNA reads as TGCGCCAGCAGCCTAGGGGACCGATACTATGGCTACACCTTC.

This clonotype was counted many times. The rearrangement joins TRBV28 to TRBJ2-7; maybe TRBD1 (6 bases). This CDR3 has 15 residues. From germline, CDR1 is MDHEN and CDR2 SYDVKM. V lost 10 bases, J lost 1 base, and 20 bases lay in between. This CDR3 is CATKVMDSPSYEQYF. The DNA of the CDR3 is TGTGCCACCAAGGTTATGGACAGCCCATCCTACGAGCAGTACTTC.

V and J are TRBV24-1 and TRBJ2-7, with TRBD1 matching 7 bases. Germline values: CDR1 KGHDR, CDR2 SFDVKD. This CDR3 spans 12 amino acids. The trim removed 8 bases at V and 2 bases at J, leaving 2 bases unmatched. CDR3 DNA sequence: TGTGCCACCAATGGGACAGCCTACGAGCAGTACTTC. Protein sequence: CATNGTAYEQYF.

This rearrangement joins TRBV20-1 to TRBJ2-5; D is undetermined. This CDR3 is 12 amino acids long. Germline V gene data show CDR1 as DFQATT and CDR2 as SNEGSKA (reference sequence). Trimming cost V 7 bases and J 5 bases, with 14 bases left between them. As DNA, the CDR3 is TGCAGTGTTTGGACCCGGCGGGAGACCCAGTACTTC. Translating it yields CSVWTRRETQYF.

The V and J genes are TRBV6-1 and TRBJ2-5; 7 bases are shared with TRBD2. This CDR3 contains 16 residues. The J segment lost 0 bases and the V segment lost 7 bases, leaving 11 bases of the junction unmatched. Per the germline V gene, CDR1 is MNHNS and CDR2 is SASEGT. CDR3 bases: TGTGCCAGCAAGGAGTTCGGGGGGATAGACCAAGAGACCCAGTACTTC. Protein product: CASKEFGGIDQETQYF.

Only a few counts were recorded for this clonotype. J is TRBJ2-2 and V is TRBV28, with D maybe TRBD2 (5 bases). V lost 2 bases to trimming and J lost 5 bases, with 15 bases between them. The CDR3 spans 16 residues. In germline, CDR1 is MDHEN, CDR2 SYDVKM. The CDR3 DNA reads as TGTGCCAGCAGTTTAGCGGGCGGGTCGAGTACCGGGGAGCTGTTTTTT. This translates into CASSLAGGSSTGELFF.

In its sample, this clonotype was seen many times. This rearrangement joins TRBV11-3 to TRBJ1-1; weak D call: TRBD1 (5 bases). Germline CDR1 reads SGHNT; CDR2 reads YENEEA. The ends were cut back, 4 bases at V and 3 bases at J, with 12 bases in the middle. The CDR3 is 14 amino acids. CDR3 region: CASSSNHRYTEAFF. The CDR3 coding sequence is TGTGCCAGCAGCTCCAATCACAGGTACACTGAAGCTTTCTTT.

This chain links TRBV28 with TRBJ1-6, with D tentatively TRBD1 (5 bases). Germline CDR1 is MDHEN and CDR2 is SYDVKM. The CDR3 consists of 13 residues. Trimming removed 8 bases at V and 10 bases at J, with 15 bases between. CDR3 region: CASCGGARSPLHF. The CDR3 nucleotides are TGTGCCAGCTGTGGAGGGGCGAGGTCACCCCTCCACTTT.